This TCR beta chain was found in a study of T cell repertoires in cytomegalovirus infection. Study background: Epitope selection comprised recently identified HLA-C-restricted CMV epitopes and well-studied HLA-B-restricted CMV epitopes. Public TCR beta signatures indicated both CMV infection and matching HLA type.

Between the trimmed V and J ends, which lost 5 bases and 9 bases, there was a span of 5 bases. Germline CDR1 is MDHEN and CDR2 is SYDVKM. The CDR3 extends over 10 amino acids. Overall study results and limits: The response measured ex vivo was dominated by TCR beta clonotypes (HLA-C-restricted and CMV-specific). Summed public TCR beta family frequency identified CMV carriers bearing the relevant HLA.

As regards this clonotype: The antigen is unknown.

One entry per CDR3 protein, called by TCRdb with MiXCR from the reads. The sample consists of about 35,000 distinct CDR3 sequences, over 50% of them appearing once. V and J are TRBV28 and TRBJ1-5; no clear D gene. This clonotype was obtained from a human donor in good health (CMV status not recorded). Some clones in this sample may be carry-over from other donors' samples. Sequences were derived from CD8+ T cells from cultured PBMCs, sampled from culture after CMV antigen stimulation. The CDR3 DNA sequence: TGTGCCAGCAGTGCGGGGCCCCAGCATTTT. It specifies CASSAGPQHF. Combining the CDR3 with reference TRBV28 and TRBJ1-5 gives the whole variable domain DVKVTQSSRYLVKRTGEKVFLECVQDMDHENMFWYRQDPGLGLRLIYFSYDVKMKEKGDIPEGYSVSREKKERFSLILESASTNQTSMYLCASSAGPQHFGDGTRLSIL.